This T cell receptor (beta chain) was sequenced in a study of T cells in localized non-small cell lung cancer. Overall study results and limits: Uninvolved adjacent lung had more T cell clonality than any other tissue, topping tumor.

Data came from immunoSEQ multiplex PCR; TCRdb stores just in-frame clones and leaves some out. The sample lists approximately 28,000 clones, about 85% occurring once. CDR1 SGHKS and CDR2 YYEKEE come from the germline V gene (reference sequence). CDR3 length: 15 amino acids. Between the trimmed V and J ends, which lost 0 bases and 2 bases, there was a span of 11 bases. Turning to this clone: Its antigen is currently unknown.

The specimen was peripheral blood, collected before any cancer treatment. This receptor was identified in a female donor at least 60 years old with stage II squamous cell lung carcinoma. The chain uses TRBV5-5 and TRBJ1-2; no reliable D call. Here the CDR3 reads CASSLVSQANYGYTF. In nucleotides, the CDR3 is TGTGCCAGCAGCTTGGTTTCCCAGGCGAACTATGGCTACACCTTC.